Described below is a single T cell receptor beta chain sequence and its context. Its antigen is unidentified. The data originate from a study of cytomegalovirus exposure and HLA in healthy donors. Study-wide results and limits: Among TCR beta chains, those listed as cytomegalovirus-associated numbered fewer than 200. An analysis that was carried out later associated 15,000 to 20,000 TCR beta sequences with HLA alleles at 0.05 false discovery rate.

The study ran its PCR with 60 Vbeta and 13 Jbeta primers. Profiling relied on immunoSEQ multiplex PCR, and the TCRdb table lists in-frame clones only, not all of them. The sample lists 200,000 to 250,000 clones, 85% occurring once. Trimming shortened V by 8 bases and J by 7 bases, and 12 bases separated the two germline ends. The CDR3 totals 11 residues. Germline-derived CDR1 and CDR2 are LNHDA and SQIVND (reference sequence). V is TRBV19 and J is TRBJ2-7; the D gene is possibly TRBD2 (5 bases). The sequence came from a human donor in good health. Specimen: PBMCs. The CDR3 DNA sequence: TGTGCCAGTTCCGGACGCGGGGAGCAGTACTTC. Encoded protein: CASSGRGEQYF.